This T cell receptor (beta chain) was identified during a study of regulatory T cells in long-lasting Graves disease. General study findings and limits: Persistent disease was characterized by preferential usage of TRBV28, TRBJ1-2 and TRBJ2-5. Relative to newly diagnosed Graves' patients, persistent ones had lower TCR diversity.

In this sample, this clonotype turned up many times. No antigen is known for it. Germline CDR1 and CDR2: KGHSH and LQKENI. V gave up 4 bases and J gave up 6 bases, with 19 bases separating them. The CDR3 is 16 amino acids. iRepertoire HTBI primers and Arm-PCR of CDR3 regions built TCR beta libraries. Authors' analysis steps: Looking across samples, the authors found some 67 TRBV and some 13 TRBJ segments. TCRdb reprocessed the multiplex PCR reads with MiXCR, giving one entry per CDR3 protein. TCRdb, not the original authors, processed these V and J calls. This table has hundreds of thousands of distinct CDR3 sequences, 15% to 20% appearing once. Time point denoted: newly diagnosed GD, antithyroid drugs for less than 3 months. PBMCs provided the RNA from which the TCR library was made. This sample was also put to use in a study of T cells in Graves' hyperthyroidism and ophthalmopathy.

This TCR was recovered from a man in his late teens or twenties with Graves disease. The chain links TRBV18 to TRBJ2-1; no reliable D call. Sequencing was performed on peripheral blood mononuclear cells (PBMCs), taken at new diagnosis, from a patient treated with antithyroid drugs. CDR3 sequence: CASSLSPLPPSNEQFF. The CDR3 coding sequence is TGTGCCAGCTCACTCTCTCCGCTCCCCCCATCCAATGAGCAGTTCTTC.